The clone carrying this T cell receptor beta chain was counted many times. What it binds is not known. This specimen comes from a study of T cells in Graves' hyperthyroidism and ophthalmopathy. Study details: Peripheral blood was secured at the point of initial diagnosis, before any treatment. Overall study findings and caveats: Ophthalmopathy was identified by the model a median approximately 6.4 months ahead of onset.

Amplified TCR beta CDR3 regions came from RNA transcripts. The HTBI primer set was used in a first-round RT-PCR of the TCR CDR3. One entry per CDR3 protein results from TCRdb running MiXCR on the multiplex PCR reads. The sample lists 300,000 to 450,000 distinct CDR3 sequences, roughly 13% seen once, with 9% to 9.5% in the top ten. This CDR3 has 16 amino acids. V lost 1 base and J 1 base, leaving 13 bases between the germline ends. Sequencing was carried out using blood. The V gene is TRBV12-3 or TRBV12-4, the J gene TRBJ2-5; D possibly matches TRBD1 or TRBD2 (5 bases each). This TCR was recovered from a young woman with Graves' hyperthyroidism. CDR3 coding DNA: TGTGCCAGCAGTTTAGGTGGGGGAGCTGGCCAAGAGACCCAGTACTTC. Protein sequence: CASSLGGGAGQETQYF.